This T cell receptor (beta chain) is drawn from a study of OX40 agonist ivuxolimab in advanced cancers. As for the study in general: Cohort: around 86% men, mean age around 55, aged about 23 to 79.

The V gene's germline CDR1 is LGHNT and CDR2 FRNRAP. The CDR3 covers 18 residues. Trimming stripped 6 bases from V and 3 bases from J, with 26 bases between. The table came from immunoSEQ multiplex PCR; TCRdb's copy has only in-frame clones and leaves some out. The sample consists of roughly 70,000 clones, around 90% of them appearing once. The J gene is TRBJ1-2, the V gene TRBV12-5; D possibly corresponds to TRBD1 (5 bases). The TCR originated in an adult with an advanced solid tumor such as melanoma, head and neck, liver or kidney cancer. Sequenced material: CD4+ or CD8+ T cells sorted from blood, taken in a trial of the OX40 agonist ivuxolimab. CDR3 region: CASGQGTIWRGDDYGYTF. The DNA for the CDR3 is TGTGCTAGTGGCCAAGGGACTATCTGGCGGGGCGATGACTATGGCTACACCTTC.